These 17 T cell receptor beta chains were sequenced from one sample in a study of Ad26.COV2.S vaccination and SARS-CoV-2 variants. The protocol was immunoSEQ multiplex PCR, while the TCRdb copy is restricted to in-frame clones and leaves out a portion. The sample consists of 300,000 to 450,000 clones, about 85% of them appearing once. Regarding treatment: 15 to 20 received Ad26.COV2.S at low or high dose, single or two shots; about 5 received placebo; per-sample allocation not given. Samples analyzed were those drawn on day 63 after the first vaccine or placebo injection. The sequenced sample was peripheral blood, obtained in a trial of Ad26.COV2.S vaccine versus placebo. The receptors shown here come from a person between 18 and 65 years old who received the Ad26.COV2.S COVID-19 vaccine or a placebo.

The chain combines TRBV10-3 with TRBJ1-4, with 8 positions matching TRBD1. Per germline, CDR1 ENHRY and CDR2 SYGVKD. The CDR3 covers 18 residues. V shed 3 bases, J shed 0 bases, and the junction held 9 bases outside the gene matches. The CDR3 loop reads CAISEEDRVYSTNEKLFF. The CDR3 region has the DNA TGTGCCATCAGTGAAGAGGACAGGGTATACTCAACTAATGAAAAACTGTTTTTT.

The rearrangement links TRBV5-1 to TRBJ2-2, with D possibly matching TRBD2 (5 bases). Germline V lookup: CDR1 SGHRS, CDR2 YFSETQ. The CDR3 consists of 14 residues. Trimming removed 4 bases from V and 7 bases from J, with 14 bases in between. The CDR3 DNA reads as TGCGCCAGCAGCCCCACCGGAGGTAGCGGGGAGCTGTTTTTT. This encodes CASSPTGGSGELFF.

The V and J genes are TRBV19 and TRBJ2-3; TRBD2 matches 10 bases. This CDR3 is built from 17 residues. With V trimmed by 6 bases and J by 2 bases, 11 bases remained unmatched. The germline V gene has CDR1 LNHDA and CDR2 SQIVND (reference sequence). CDR3 region: CASRKSATSGFTDTQYF. The CDR3 DNA sequence: TGTGCCAGTAGGAAATCTGCGACTAGCGGGTTCACAGATACGCAGTATTTT.

This sequence joins TRBV6-4 and TRBJ2-1; 10 bases are shared with TRBD2. In germline, CDR1 is MRHNA, CDR2 SNTAGT. With V trimmed by 5 bases and J by 3 bases, 1 base remained unmatched. This CDR3 has 14 residues. CDR3 residues: CASSTSGDYNEQFF. The CDR3 region has the DNA TGTGCCAGCAGTACTAGCGGGGACTACAATGAGCAGTTCTTC.

This sequence joins TRBV27 and TRBJ1-2, with D possibly TRBD1 on 6 matching bases. The ends were cut back, 6 bases at V and 3 bases at J, with 14 bases in the middle. This CDR3 spans 14 amino acids. CDR1 is MNHEY and CDR2 is SMNVEV in the germline V gene (reference sequence). CDR3 amino acids: CASRTGGGHYGYTF. CDR3 bases: TGTGCCAGCAGGACTGGAGGGGGACACTATGGCTACACCTTC.

This clone was detected only once. The DNA for the CDR3 is TGTGCCAGCAGCATGACAGTGAACACTGAAGCTTTCTTT. This translates into CASSMTVNTEAFF. J is TRBJ1-1 and V is TRBV11-2; D is perhaps TRBD1 (5 bases). There are 13 residues in the CDR3. V lost 5 bases to trimming and J lost 0 bases, with 7 bases between them. Germline CDR1 SGHAT, CDR2 FQNNGV.

The chain is built from TRBV10-1 and TRBJ2-7; 7 positions match TRBD1. Germline CDR1 WNHNN, CDR2 SYGVQD (reference sequence). The CDR3 length is 13 residues. J lost 4 bases, V lost 8 bases, and 8 bases had no gene match. The CDR3 loop is CASSPDREYEQYF. The CDR3 bases are TGCGCCAGCTCCCCCGACAGGGAATACGAGCAGTACTTC.

Only a few counts were recorded for this clone. The J gene is TRBJ1-5, the V gene TRBV4-1; no reliable D call. The CDR3 sequence is 16 residues long. Trimming left V 0 bases short and J 4 bases short, with 13 bases between. CDR1 is MGHRA, CDR2 YSYEKL, per germline. Here the CDR3 reads CASSQESYTINQPQHF. CDR3 DNA sequence: TGCGCCAGCAGCCAAGAAAGTTACACCATTAATCAGCCCCAGCATTTT.

The gene calls are TRBV29-1 and TRBJ1-5; possibly TRBD1 for D (5 bases). The CDR3 is made up of 13 amino acids. Looked up from germline, CDR1 is SQVTM and CDR2 is ANQGSEA. Trimming removed 6 bases from V and 4 bases from J, with 13 bases in between. The CDR3 spells CSVSDRTNQPQHF. The DNA of the CDR3 is TGCAGCGTCTCCGACAGAACTAATCAGCCCCAGCATTTT.

The chain employs TRBV19 and TRBJ2-1; 13 positions match TRBD2. Unmatched junction bases numbered 12, after V lost 10 bases and J lost 9 bases. Per the germline V gene, CDR1 is LNHDA and CDR2 is SQIVND (reference sequence). The CDR3 has 15 residues. CDR3 residues: CATSGLAGVFAEQFF. In DNA form, the CDR3 reads TGTGCCACCAGCGGACTAGCGGGAGTATTTGCTGAGCAGTTCTTC.

The chain joins TRBV5-1 to TRBJ1-6; D remains ambiguous. Germline assignment: CDR1 SGHRS and CDR2 YFSETQ. This CDR3 has 14 residues. V lost 2 bases and J 5 bases, leaving 8 bases between the germline ends. For the CDR3, the DNA is TGCGCCAGCAGCTTCTCGGGAGATAATTCACCCCTCCACTTT. This translates into CASSFSGDNSPLHF.

The rearrangement links TRBV10-3 to TRBJ1-1; D perhaps matches TRBD1 (5 bases). This CDR3 contains 16 residues. Germline V lookup: CDR1 ENHRY, CDR2 SYGVKD. V was clipped by 3 bases and J by 0 bases, with 14 bases between them. The CDR3 loop reads CAISERGLRVNTEAFF. In DNA, the CDR3 is TGTGCCATCAGTGAAAGGGGATTGAGGGTGAACACTGAAGCTTTCTTT.

The DNA for the CDR3 is TGCAGCGTTGAGGACCCCTCACCCCCCCACGAGCAGTACTTC. Translating it yields CSVEDPSPPHEQYF. The genes are TRBV29-1 and TRBJ2-7, with D hard to call. The CDR3 covers 14 residues. Per the germline V gene, CDR1 is SQVTM and CDR2 is ANQGSEA. V lost 3 bases, J lost 5 bases, and 17 bases lay in between.

V usage is TRBV5-1 and J usage is TRBJ2-3, with 7 bases aligning to TRBD2. V gave up 2 bases and J gave up 0 bases; unmatched junction bases: 3. CDR3 length: 15 residues. Germline-derived CDR1 and CDR2 are SGHRS and YFSETQ. CDR3 sequence (DNA): TGCGCCAGCAGCTTTCTAGCGGCTAGCACAGATACGCAGTATTTT. Translated, it gives CASSFLAASTDTQYF.

CDR3 region: CASSLGTGVHNEQFF. In DNA form, the CDR3 reads TGTGCCAGCAGCTTGGGGACAGGGGTCCACAATGAGCAGTTCTTC. J is TRBJ2-1 and V is TRBV5-8, with TRBD1 matching 9 bases. CDR1 and CDR2 (germline): SGHTS, YDEGEE. The CDR3 runs 15 residues. J lost 5 bases, V lost 0 bases, and 3 bases had no gene match.

This clone has only a few counts. The chain links TRBV27 to TRBJ2-7; 8 nucleotides match TRBD1. The CDR3 contains 15 residues. Looked up from germline, CDR1 is MNHEY and CDR2 is SMNVEV (reference sequence). V lost 7 bases and J lost 5; bases outside the gene matches: 13. CDR3 coding DNA: TGTGCCAGCATTCTCTCCGACAGGGGCATCGACGAGCAGTACTTC. The encoded protein is CASILSDRGIDEQYF.

The chain carries TRBV18 and TRBJ2-1; 9 nucleotides match TRBD1. V was pared by 4 bases and J by 3 bases, with 4 bases of the junction left unmatched. Germline assignment: CDR1 KGHSH and CDR2 LQKENI. The CDR3 is made up of 15 amino acids. This CDR3 reads CASSQGQGSYNEQFF. The DNA for the CDR3 is TGTGCCAGCTCACAGGGACAGGGCAGCTACAATGAGCAGTTCTTC.